Below are 7 T cell receptor beta chains sequenced from a single sample in a study of blood T cell repertoires in COVID-19. Data came from immunoSEQ multiplex PCR; TCRdb stores just in-frame clones and leaves some out. The top ten clones hold roughly 19% of a sample with over 70,000 clones, approximately 86% of them seen once. Source material: peripheral blood. These receptors originate from a human donor in a cohort sampled during active COVID-19.

The rearrangement uses TRBV4-1 and TRBJ2-1, with 9 bases that match TRBD2. Germline lookup yields CDR1 MGHRA and CDR2 YSYEKL. The CDR3 runs to 18 residues. V lost 1 base, J lost 4 bases, and 11 bases stayed unmatched. This CDR3 is CASSQGRGAGGSYNEQFF. In DNA, the CDR3 is TGCGCCAGCAGCCAAGGCCGAGGAGCGGGGGGATCTTACAATGAGCAGTTCTTC.

The rearrangement joins TRBV29-1 to TRBJ2-7; 7 bases align to TRBD1. J was trimmed by 1 base and V by 0 bases; bases with no gene match: 9. The CDR3 is 16 amino acids. Germline V CDR1 and CDR2: SQVTM, ANQGSEA. The CDR3 sequence: CSVEDLRLTGSYEQYF. CDR3 in DNA: TGCAGCGTTGAAGATCTTAGGCTGACAGGGTCCTACGAGCAGTACTTC.

The chain is built from TRBV6-2 or TRBV6-3 and TRBJ2-3; maybe TRBD1 (7 bases). The V gene's germline CDR1 is MNHEY and CDR2 SVGEGT. The length of the CDR3 is 16 residues. Trimming removed 5 bases from V and 4 bases from J, with 19 bases in between. The CDR3 spells CASSTTAGGGPDTQYF. CDR3 in DNA: TGTGCCAGCAGTACAACGGCTGGAGGGGGCCCAGATACGCAGTATTTT.

V gene TRBV19 combines with J gene TRBJ2-7; 7 positions agree with TRBD2. The V gene's germline CDR1 is LNHDA and CDR2 SQIVND (reference sequence). Unmatched junction bases numbered 9, after V lost 5 bases and J lost 2 bases. This CDR3 contains 15 residues. The CDR3 sequence: CASSLRGRGAYEQYF. The CDR3 DNA reads TGTGCCAGTAGTTTAAGGGGTCGGGGGGCCTACGAGCAGTACTTC.

CDR3: CATKAGGLNTEAFF. The CDR3 coding sequence is TGTGCCACCAAAGCGGGGGGCTTGAACACTGAAGCTTTCTTT. The chain couples TRBV15 to TRBJ1-1, with D possibly being TRBD1 (6 bases). This CDR3 is 14 amino acids long. The V and J ends lost 7 bases and 0 bases respectively, with 12 bases between them. From germline, CDR1 is LNHNV and CDR2 YYDKDF (reference sequence).

As DNA, the CDR3 is TGTGCCTGGGGGGACGGGGGGATAAAAAAACTGTTTTTT. It encodes CAWGDGGIKKLFF. This sequence joins TRBV30 and TRBJ1-4; D is possibly TRBD1 (5 bases). CDR1 is GTSNPN, CDR2 SVGIG, per germline (reference sequence). V was trimmed by 5 bases and J by 9 bases, leaving 16 bases between them. The CDR3 runs 13 residues.

The V gene is TRBV4-1, the J gene TRBJ2-6, with TRBD2 as a possible D gene (6 bases). Germline V gene sequence: CDR1 MGHRA, CDR2 YSYEKL. This CDR3 has 18 residues. The germline V and J ends were trimmed by 3 bases and 7 bases, with 22 bases remaining between them. CDR3 coding DNA: TGCGCCAGCAGCCATGTACTTCGGGGGTCTCGAGTCGCCAACGTCCTGACTTTC. It is translated as CASSHVLRGSRVANVLTF.